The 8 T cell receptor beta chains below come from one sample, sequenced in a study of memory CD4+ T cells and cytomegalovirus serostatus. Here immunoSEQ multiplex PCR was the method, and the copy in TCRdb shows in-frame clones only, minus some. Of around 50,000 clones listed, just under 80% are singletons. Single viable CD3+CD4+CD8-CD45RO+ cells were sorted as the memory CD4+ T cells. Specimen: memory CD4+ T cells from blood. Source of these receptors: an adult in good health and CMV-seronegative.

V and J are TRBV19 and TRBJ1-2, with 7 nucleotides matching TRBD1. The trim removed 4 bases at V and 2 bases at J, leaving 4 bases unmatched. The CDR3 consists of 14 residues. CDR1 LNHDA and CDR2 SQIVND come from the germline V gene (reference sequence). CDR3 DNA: TGTGCCAGTAGTAGGGAACAGGGGAACTATGGCTACACCTTC. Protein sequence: CASSREQGNYGYTF.

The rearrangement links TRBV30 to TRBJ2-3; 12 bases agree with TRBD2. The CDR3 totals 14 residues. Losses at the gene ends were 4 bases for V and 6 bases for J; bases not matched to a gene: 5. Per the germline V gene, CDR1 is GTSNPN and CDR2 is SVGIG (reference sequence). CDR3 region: CAWNRLAGADTQYF. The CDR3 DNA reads TGTGCCTGGAATAGACTAGCGGGGGCCGATACGCAGTATTTT.

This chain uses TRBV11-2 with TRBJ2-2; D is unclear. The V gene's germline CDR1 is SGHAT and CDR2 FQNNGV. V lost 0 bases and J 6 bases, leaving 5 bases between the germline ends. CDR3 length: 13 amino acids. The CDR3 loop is CASSLDRSGELFF. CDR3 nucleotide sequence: TGTGCCAGCAGCTTAGATAGATCCGGGGAGCTGTTTTTT.

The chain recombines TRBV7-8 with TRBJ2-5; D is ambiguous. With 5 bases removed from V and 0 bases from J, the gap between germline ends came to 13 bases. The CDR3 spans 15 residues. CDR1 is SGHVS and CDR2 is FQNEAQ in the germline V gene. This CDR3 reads CASSRTPSYQETQYF. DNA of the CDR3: TGTGCCAGCAGCCGGACCCCGAGTTACCAAGAGACCCAGTACTTC.

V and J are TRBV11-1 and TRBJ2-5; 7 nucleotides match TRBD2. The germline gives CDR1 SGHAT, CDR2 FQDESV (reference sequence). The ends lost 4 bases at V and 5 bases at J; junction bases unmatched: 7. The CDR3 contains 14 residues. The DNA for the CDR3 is TGTGCCAGCAGCTCCCGGGGAGGGAAGGAGACCCAGTACTTC. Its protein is CASSSRGGKETQYF.

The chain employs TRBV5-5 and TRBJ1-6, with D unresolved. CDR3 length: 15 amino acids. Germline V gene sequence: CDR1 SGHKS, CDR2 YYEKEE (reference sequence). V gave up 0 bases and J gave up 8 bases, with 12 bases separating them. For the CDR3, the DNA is TGTGCCAGCAGCTTGGTGCGGGGATTGGATTCACCCCTCCACTTT. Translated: CASSLVRGLDSPLHF.

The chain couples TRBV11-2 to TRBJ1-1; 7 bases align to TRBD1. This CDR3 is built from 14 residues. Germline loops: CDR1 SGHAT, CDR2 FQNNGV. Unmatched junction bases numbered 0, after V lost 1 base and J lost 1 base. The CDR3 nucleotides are TGTGCCAGCAGCTTAGGGACAGGGAACACTGAAGCTTTCTTT. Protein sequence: CASSLGTGNTEAFF.

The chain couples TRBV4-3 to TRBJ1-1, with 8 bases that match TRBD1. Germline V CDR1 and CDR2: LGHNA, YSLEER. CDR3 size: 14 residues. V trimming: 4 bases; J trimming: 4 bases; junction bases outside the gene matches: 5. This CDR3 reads CASSLDRGRTEAFF. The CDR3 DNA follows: TGCGCCAGCAGCCTTGACAGGGGACGCACTGAAGCTTTCTTT.